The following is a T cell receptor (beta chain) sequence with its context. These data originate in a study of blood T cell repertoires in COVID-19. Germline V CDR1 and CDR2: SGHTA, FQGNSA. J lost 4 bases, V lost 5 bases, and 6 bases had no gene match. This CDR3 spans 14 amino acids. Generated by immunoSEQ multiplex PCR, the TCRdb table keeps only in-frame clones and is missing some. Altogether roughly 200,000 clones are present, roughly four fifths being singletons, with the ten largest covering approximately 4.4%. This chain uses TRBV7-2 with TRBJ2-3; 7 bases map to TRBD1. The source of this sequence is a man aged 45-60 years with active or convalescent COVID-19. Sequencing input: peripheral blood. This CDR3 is CASSPWTGPDTQYF. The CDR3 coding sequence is TGTGCCAGCAGCCCATGGACAGGCCCAGATACGCAGTATTTT.